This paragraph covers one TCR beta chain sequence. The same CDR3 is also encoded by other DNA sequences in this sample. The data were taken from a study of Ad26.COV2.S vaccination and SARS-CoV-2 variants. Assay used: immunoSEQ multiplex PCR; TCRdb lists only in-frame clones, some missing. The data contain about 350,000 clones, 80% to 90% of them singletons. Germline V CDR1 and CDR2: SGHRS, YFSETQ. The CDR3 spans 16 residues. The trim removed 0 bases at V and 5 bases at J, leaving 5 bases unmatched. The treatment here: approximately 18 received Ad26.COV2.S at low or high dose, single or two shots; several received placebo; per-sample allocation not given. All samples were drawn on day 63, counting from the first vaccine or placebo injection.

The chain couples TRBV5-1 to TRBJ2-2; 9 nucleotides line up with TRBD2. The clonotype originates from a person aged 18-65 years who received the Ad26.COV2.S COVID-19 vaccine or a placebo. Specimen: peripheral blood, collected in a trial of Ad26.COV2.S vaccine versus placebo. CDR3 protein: CASSLALAGYTGELFF. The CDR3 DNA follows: TGCGCCAGCAGCTTGGCCCTAGCGGGATATACCGGGGAGCTGTTTTTT.